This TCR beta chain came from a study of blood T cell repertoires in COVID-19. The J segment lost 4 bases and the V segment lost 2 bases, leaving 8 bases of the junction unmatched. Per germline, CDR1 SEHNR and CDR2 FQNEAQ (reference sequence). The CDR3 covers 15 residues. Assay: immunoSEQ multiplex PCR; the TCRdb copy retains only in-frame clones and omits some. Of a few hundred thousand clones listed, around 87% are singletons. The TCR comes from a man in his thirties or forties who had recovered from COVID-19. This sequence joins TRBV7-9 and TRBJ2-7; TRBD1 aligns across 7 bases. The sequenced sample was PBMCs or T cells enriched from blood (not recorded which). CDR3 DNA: TGTGCCAGCAGCTTAAGAGTCGGGACAGCGTACGAGCAGTACTTC. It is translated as CASSLRVGTAYEQYF. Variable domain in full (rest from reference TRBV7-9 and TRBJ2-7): DTGVSQNPRHKITKRGQNVTFRCDPISEHNRLYWYRQTLGQGPEFLTYFQNEAQLEKSRLLSDRFSAERPKGSFSTLEIQRTEQGDSAMYLCASSLRVGTAYEQYFGPGTRLTVT.